This T cell receptor beta chain derives from a study of blood T cell repertoires in COVID-19. About the research overall: Sites in the United States, Italy and Spain provided acute and convalescent COVID-19 samples. Sources were T cells, B-cell-depleted T cells, or PBMCs; the material itself was cDNA or gDNA.

The CDR3 spans 14 residues. Germline assignment: CDR1 MRHNA and CDR2 SNTAGT. V was shortened by 7 bases and J by 4 bases, with 13 bases between the two germline ends. Seattle's cohort entered during active infection and was followed longitudinally. In the study's own analysis: Researchers report that nucleated cell counts were estimated from reference gene primer amplification. Assay: immunoSEQ multiplex PCR; the TCRdb copy retains only in-frame clones and omits some. That table furnishes V, J and clone size, whereas the DNA furnished D and trimming. The table lists around 460,000 clones, over 85% of them singletons.

The sample taken for sequencing was peripheral blood. V usage is TRBV6-4 and J usage is TRBJ2-2, with D maybe TRBD2 (5 bases). This TCR came from a man aged 18 to 35 with COVID-19, enrolled during active disease. CDR3 in amino acids: CASKRGQSTGELFF. The CDR3 nucleotides are TGTGCCAGCAAACGCGGGCAATCCACCGGGGAGCTGTTTTTT.